What follows are 30 T cell receptor beta chains derived from one specimen sequenced in a study of blood T cell repertoires in COVID-19. TCRdb's table, derived via immunoSEQ multiplex PCR, lists solely in-frame clones and lacks some. The sample records 200,000 to 250,000 clones, roughly four fifths being singletons. Sequencing input: peripheral blood. The receptors were sampled from a woman of 80 years or more with COVID-19, enrolled during active disease.

This chain links TRBV18 with TRBJ2-7; 8 positions agree with TRBD2. The V gene's germline CDR1 is KGHSH and CDR2 LQKENI. V shed 3 bases and J 0 bases; nucleotides not matched to a gene: 7. This CDR3 comprises 16 residues. Here the CDR3 reads CASSPPGGRSSYEQYF. CDR3 DNA: TGTGCCAGCTCACCCCCGGGGGGGCGGAGCTCCTACGAGCAGTACTTC.

This clone was observed once. The chain uses TRBV7-9 and TRBJ2-1; D might be TRBD1 (6 bases). The CDR3 is made up of 15 amino acids. CDR1 and CDR2 (germline): SEHNR, FQNEAQ (reference sequence). V shed 6 bases and J shed 5 bases, with 17 bases lying between them. CDR3 nucleotide sequence: TGTGCCAGCAGGCCCGGTGGGGGCTCGGACAATGAGCAGTTCTTC. It yields the protein CASRPGGGSDNEQFF.

The rearrangement links TRBV23-1 to TRBJ2-7; D perhaps matches TRBD1 (6 bases). TRBV23-1 is sorted into the ORF group, with uncertain function. The CDR3 length is 11 residues. The ends were cut back, 5 bases at V and 9 bases at J, with 11 bases in the middle. The CDR3 DNA is TGCGCCAGCAGTAGGACAGTAGCGCAGTACTTC. Translation gives CASSRTVAQYF.

This rearrangement joins TRBV18 to TRBJ1-2; no clear D gene. The V gene's germline CDR1 is KGHSH and CDR2 LQKENI. The V end was cut by 0 bases, the J end by 8 bases, with 19 bases between. The CDR3 covers 16 residues. The chain's CDR3 is CASSPPSGGPIRGYTF. For the CDR3, the DNA is TGTGCCAGCTCACCACCCAGTGGAGGGCCTATCCGCGGCTACACCTTC.

J is TRBJ2-7 and V is TRBV3-1 (or the pseudogene TRBV3-2); D may be TRBD1 (7 bases). Germline-derived CDR1 and CDR2 are LGHDT and YNNKEL (reference sequence). This CDR3 contains 12 residues. The V and J ends lost 7 bases and 4 bases respectively, with 11 bases between them. As DNA, the CDR3 is TGTGCCAGCACCCAGGGGGGATACGAGCAGTACTTC. Translating gives CASTQGGYEQYF.

A remark on this clone: A much larger clonotype is one base distant, so this may be a read error. This chain connects TRBV28 to TRBJ1-1, with D tentatively TRBD1 (5 bases). V lost 3 bases, J lost 4 bases, and 9 bases lay in between. Germline CDR1 is MDHEN and CDR2 is SYDVKM. The length of the CDR3 is 13 residues. The CDR3 bases are TGTGCCAGCAGTTTCGGGGGGGGCACTGAAGCTTTCTTT. Translated: CASSFGGGTEAFF.

The chain joins TRBV2 to TRBJ2-3; D may be TRBD1 (5 bases). The CDR3 sequence is 13 residues long. Trimming cost V 9 bases and J 5 bases, with 15 bases left between them. The germline V gene encodes CDR1 SNHLY and CDR2 FYNNEI. Here the CDR3 reads CASSRLRGDTQYF. The CDR3 DNA is TGTGCCAGTTCCAGGTTAAGGGGAGATACGCAGTATTTT.

The chain employs TRBV9 and TRBJ1-3, with 9 bases that match TRBD1. Trimming removed 0 bases from V and 1 base from J; junction bases left unmatched: 2. Per the germline V gene, CDR1 is SGDLS and CDR2 is YYNGEE. The length of the CDR3 is 16 residues. CDR3 amino acids: CASSVEGQGSGNTIYF. In nucleotides, the CDR3 is TGTGCCAGCAGCGTAGAGGGACAGGGTTCTGGAAACACCATATATTTT.

The V gene is TRBV28, the J gene TRBJ1-1, with D hard to call. The CDR3 totals 14 residues. Trimming removed 5 bases at V and 5 bases at J, with 15 bases between. CDR1 is MDHEN, CDR2 SYDVKM, per germline. Written as DNA, the CDR3 is TGTGCCAGCAGTACCTGGACTTCGGGGACTGAAGCTTTCTTT. Translating it yields CASSTWTSGTEAFF.

This chain joins TRBV5-1 and TRBJ1-1; 10 nucleotides line up with TRBD1. Germline V CDR1 and CDR2: SGHRS, YFSETQ. The J segment lost 3 bases and the V segment lost 6 bases, leaving 5 bases of the junction unmatched. The CDR3 spans 14 residues. The CDR3 nucleotides read TGCGCCAGCATCCCGGACAGGGGGGACACTGAAGCTTTCTTT. This translates into CASIPDRGDTEAFF.

The table lists this clone with a count of one. This sequence joins TRBV5-1 and TRBJ1-2; unclear D gene. CDR1 is SGHRS, CDR2 YFSETQ, per germline. Trimming took off 4 bases at V and 0 bases at J, with 7 bases between the two ends. This CDR3 has 13 amino acids. This CDR3 reads CASSQDANYGYTF. Written as DNA, the CDR3 is TGCGCCAGCAGCCAGGATGCTAACTATGGCTACACCTTC.

This chain uses TRBV6-5 with TRBJ2-5; 7 bases are a match to TRBD1. Unmatched junction bases numbered 7, after V lost 2 bases and J lost 4 bases. This CDR3 is 15 amino acids long. Germline V gene lookup returns CDR1 MNHEY and CDR2 SVGAGI. CDR3 sequence (DNA): TGTGCCAGCAGTTACCCGACAGGGACGGGAGAGACCCAGTACTTC. Its translation is CASSYPTGTGETQYF.

This chain links TRBV5-1 with TRBJ2-2; tentatively, D is TRBD1 (5 bases). Trimming took 5 bases from V and 8 from J, leaving 16 bases between them. Germline-derived CDR1 and CDR2 are SGHRS and YFSETQ. This CDR3 comprises 14 residues. The CDR3 DNA follows: TGCGCCAGCAGTCTCGACAGTGAGTTGGGGGAGCTGTTTTTT. This translates into CASSLDSELGELFF.

J is TRBJ1-4 and V is TRBV7-9; D ambiguous. The CDR3 is 16 amino acids. V lost 4 bases to trimming and J lost 0 bases, with 12 bases between them. Germline loops: CDR1 SEHNR, CDR2 FQNEAQ (reference sequence). The CDR3 sequence: CASSSGVAATNEKLFF. DNA of the CDR3: TGTGCCAGCAGCTCCGGAGTGGCTGCAACTAATGAAAAACTGTTTTTT. Full variable domain (remainder filled in from reference TRBV7-9 and TRBJ1-4): DTGVSQNPRHKITKRGQNVTFRCDPISEHNRLYWYRQTLGQGPEFLTYFQNEAQLEKSRLLSDRFSAERPKGSFSTLEIQRTEQGDSAMYLCASSSGVAATNEKLFFGSGTQLSVL.

The gene calls are TRBV12-3 or TRBV12-4 and TRBJ2-3; possible D gene TRBD1, 6 bases. Trimming took 6 bases from V and 7 from J, leaving 14 bases between them. CDR3 length equals 13 residues. CDR3 loop: CASRRGFFYTQYF. The CDR3 nucleotides are TGTGCCAGCAGAAGGGGGTTCTTTTATACGCAGTATTTT.

The J gene is TRBJ2-3, the V gene TRBV5-6, with D perhaps matching TRBD1 (6 bases). Germline assignment: CDR1 SGHDT and CDR2 YYEEEE. Between the trimmed V and J ends, which lost 0 bases and 2 bases, there was a span of 13 bases. The CDR3 runs to 16 residues. The CDR3 loop is CASSLEGRGNTDTQYF. In nucleotides, the CDR3 is TGTGCCAGCAGCTTGGAGGGCAGGGGAAACACAGATACGCAGTATTTT.

The chain carries TRBV5-1 and TRBJ2-5; TRBD1 might be the D (5 bases). V dropped 0 bases and J dropped 5 bases, with 17 bases sitting between them. Germline V gene sequence: CDR1 SGHRS, CDR2 YFSETQ. The CDR3 length is 16 residues. DNA for the CDR3: TGCGCCAGCAGCTTGGTGTACAGGAACCCCAGGGAGACCCAGTACTTC. It translates to CASSLVYRNPRETQYF.

The chain has TRBV19 and TRBJ1-5; tentatively, D is TRBD1 (6 bases). Germline loops: CDR1 LNHDA, CDR2 SQIVND (reference sequence). This CDR3 contains 17 residues. V was shortened by 7 bases and J by 2 bases, with 21 bases between the two germline ends. CDR3 nucleotides: TGTGCCAGTAATACGTACCAACCAGGGGATCGCAATCAGCCCCAGCATTTT. Amino acids: CASNTYQPGDRNQPQHF.

The chain joins TRBV3-1 (or the pseudogene TRBV3-2) to TRBJ2-7, with TRBD1 identical over 11 bases. The CDR3 has 15 residues. Trimming took 4 bases from V and 2 from J; bases not matched to a gene: 4. The germline CDR1 and CDR2 sequences are LGHDT and YNNKEL (reference sequence). DNA of the CDR3: TGTGCCAGCAGCCTAGGGACAGGGGGGGCCTACGAGCAGTACTTC. Its protein is CASSLGTGGAYEQYF.

V usage is TRBV20-1 and J usage is TRBJ2-5; tentatively, D is TRBD2 (5 bases). Trimming stripped 3 bases from V and 3 bases from J, with 23 bases between. CDR1 is DFQATT, CDR2 SNEGSKA, per germline (reference sequence). This CDR3 is 17 amino acids long. The CDR3 sequence: CSASRVRETEAKETQYF. The CDR3 DNA reads TGCAGTGCTAGTAGAGTTCGCGAGACGGAGGCTAAAGAGACCCAGTACTTC.

This chain links TRBV2 with TRBJ1-5; TRBD1 is a possible D gene (5 bases). This CDR3 spans 13 amino acids. Germline CDR1 SNHLY, CDR2 FYNNEI. The V and J ends lost 8 bases and 2 bases respectively, with 10 bases between them. As DNA, the CDR3 is TGTGCCAGCGTTGGGGCTCGCAATCAGCCCCAGCATTTT. This gives the protein CASVGARNQPQHF.

This clone was counted only a few times. This sequence joins TRBV5-1 and TRBJ1-1, with TRBD1 matching over 7 bases. J gave up 5 bases and V 4 bases, and 14 bases lay outside the gene matches. Germline lookup yields CDR1 SGHRS and CDR2 YFSETQ. The CDR3 runs to 16 residues. CDR3 sequence: CASSLGTARVGTEAFF. Written as DNA, the CDR3 is TGCGCCAGCAGCCTCGGGACAGCCAGGGTAGGGACTGAAGCTTTCTTT.

V usage is TRBV7-8 and J usage is TRBJ1-5, with 8 nucleotides matching TRBD1. CDR3 length: 15 residues. Germline V lookup: CDR1 SGHVS, CDR2 FQNEAQ. Trimming removed 1 base from V and 6 bases from J; junction bases left unmatched: 5. The CDR3 sequence: CASSLGGQVGQPQHF. CDR3 nucleotides: TGTGCCAGCAGCTTAGGGGGACAGGTCGGTCAGCCCCAGCATTTT.

Comment on this clone: Other DNA sequences in the same sample also yield this CDR3. The chain carries TRBV28 and TRBJ1-5; no clear D. The CDR3 spans 12 residues. V dropped 7 bases and J dropped 0 bases, with 4 bases sitting between them. Per the germline V gene, CDR1 is MDHEN and CDR2 is SYDVKM. CDR3 region: CASTFSNQPQHF. CDR3 bases: TGTGCCAGCACCTTTAGCAATCAGCCCCAGCATTTT.

The genes are TRBV6-6 and TRBJ2-6; TRBD1 might be the D (6 bases). The CDR3 sequence is 15 residues long. Germline V lookup: CDR1 MNHNY, CDR2 SVGAGI (reference sequence). V lost 7 bases and J lost 1, with 11 bases in between. CDR3 DNA sequence: TGTGCCAGCAATCTACAGGGATCTGGGGCCAACGTCCTGACTTTC. It translates to CASNLQGSGANVLTF.

The chain links TRBV7-6 to TRBJ1-6, with a weak D call TRBD1 (6 bases). Trimming took 0 bases from V and 10 from J, leaving 22 bases between them. CDR3 size: 18 residues. Germline V gene data show CDR1 as SGHVS and CDR2 as FNYEAQ. This CDR3 is CASSLASAGVTSRSPLHF. In DNA form, the CDR3 reads TGTGCCAGCAGCTTAGCCTCAGCAGGGGTGACGTCCAGGTCACCCCTCCACTTT. The variable domain in full, completed from reference TRBV7-6 and TRBJ1-6, reads GAGVSQSPRYKVTKRGQDVALRCDPISGHVSLYWYRQALGQGPEFLTYFNYEAQQDKSGLPNDRFSAERPEGSISTLTIQRTEQRDSAMYRCASSLASAGVTSRSPLHFGNGTRLTVT.

The chain is built from TRBV12-5 and TRBJ2-7, with a weak D call TRBD1 (6 bases). The CDR3 has 14 residues. V was trimmed by 1 base and J by 3 bases, leaving 10 bases between them. Germline V gives CDR1 LGHNT, CDR2 FRNRAP. The CDR3, as DNA: TGTGCTAGTGGTTTGGGGACAGTGGACTACGAGCAGTACTTC. It yields the protein CASGLGTVDYEQYF.

The V call is TRBV11-1, the J call TRBJ2-7; TRBD1 aligns across 9 bases. J gave up 6 bases and V 1 base, and 4 bases lay outside the gene matches. The germline gives CDR1 SGHAT, CDR2 FQDESV (reference sequence). This CDR3 comprises 14 residues. CDR3 coding DNA: TGTGCCAGCAGCTTAGAACAGGGGGCGTCCGAGCAGTACTTC. Its protein is CASSLEQGASEQYF.

This chain connects TRBV11-2 to TRBJ1-1, with D unresolved. Trimming cost V 3 bases and J 1 base, with 9 bases left between them. The CDR3 is 14 amino acids. Germline loops: CDR1 SGHAT, CDR2 FQNNGV. CDR3 in amino acids: CASSFSTGNTEAFF. The DNA of the CDR3 is TGTGCCAGCAGCTTCTCGACGGGGAACACTGAAGCTTTCTTT.

The genes are TRBV28 and TRBJ2-3; TRBD1 agrees at 8 bases. Germline trimming cut 2 bases from V and 8 bases from J; bases unmatched to any gene: 12. The V gene's germline CDR1 is MDHEN and CDR2 SYDVKM. The CDR3 runs 16 residues. Here the CDR3 DNA reads TGTGCCAGCAGTTTAGGGACAGGCGGGTCGTTAGGTACGCAGTATTTT. It codes for CASSLGTGGSLGTQYF.